One and the same sample provided the 29 T cell receptor beta chains below, sequenced in a study of T cell changes during pregnancy in multiple sclerosis. Profiled with immunoSEQ multiplex PCR; TCRdb holds only in-frame clones, not every one. The data show almost 95,000 clones, more than 85% seen once. Sequences were derived from peripheral blood, sampled in the first trimester of pregnancy. These TCRs come from a female donor with multiple sclerosis, enrolled in a pregnancy study.

The chain combines TRBV19 with TRBJ2-3; 9 positions match TRBD1. V shed 6 bases and J 2 bases; nucleotides not matched to a gene: 6. The CDR3 extends over 15 amino acids. Per germline, CDR1 LNHDA and CDR2 SQIVND (reference sequence). CDR3 in amino acids: CASRPDRGYTDTQYF. CDR3 in DNA: TGTGCCAGTAGACCGGACAGGGGTTACACAGATACGCAGTATTTT.

This rearrangement joins TRBV2 to TRBJ2-5; 9 bases are a match to TRBD1. The CDR3 consists of 14 residues. The junction had 8 bases not matched to a gene; V was cut back by 8 bases and J by 4 bases. Per germline, CDR1 SNHLY and CDR2 FYNNEI. CDR3 residues: CASGTGQGRETQYF. The CDR3 DNA reads TGTGCCAGCGGGACGGGACAGGGACGAGAGACCCAGTACTTC.

In DNA form, the CDR3 reads TGTGCCAGCAGTGAAGCTGGGCGGGACCAACCCCCGCAGTATTTT. Translation gives CASSEAGRDQPPQYF. The V call is TRBV25-1, the J call TRBJ2-3; D is possibly TRBD2 (6 bases). Germline V gene sequence: CDR1 MGHDK, CDR2 SYGVNS. V gave up 2 bases and J gave up 10 bases, with 19 bases separating them. This CDR3 has 15 amino acids.

J is TRBJ2-3 and V is TRBV30, with a possible D match to TRBD2 (6 bases). V was clipped by 0 bases and J by 7 bases, with 17 bases between them. Germline values: CDR1 GTSNPN, CDR2 SVGIG (reference sequence). The CDR3 length is 15 residues. CDR3 bases: TGTGCCTGGAGTGTAAGGGGCGGGATGGAAAATACGCAGTATTTT. Translation: CAWSVRGGMENTQYF.

The rearrangement uses TRBV30 and TRBJ2-7, with D hard to call. Between the trimmed V and J ends, which lost 1 base and 0 bases, there was a span of 7 bases. The CDR3 length is 13 residues. The germline V gene encodes CDR1 GTSNPN and CDR2 SVGIG (reference sequence). This chain's CDR3 is CAWSDVSSYEQYF. The DNA of the CDR3 is TGTGCCTGGAGTGATGTCAGCTCCTACGAGCAGTACTTC.

The chain is built from TRBV19 and TRBJ1-2; perhaps TRBD1 as D (5 bases). V shed 5 bases and J shed 8 bases, with 21 bases lying between them. CDR3 size: 15 residues. CDR1 is LNHDA, CDR2 SQIVND, per germline (reference sequence). DNA of the CDR3: TGTGCCAGTAGTGTCGACCGGGAAGGGACTTGGGGCTACACCTTC. This codes for CASSVDREGTWGYTF.

The J gene is TRBJ1-5, the V gene TRBV2, with D possibly being TRBD1 (6 bases). Trimming removed 4 bases at V and 3 bases at J, with 13 bases between. This CDR3 has 15 amino acids. From germline, CDR1 is SNHLY and CDR2 FYNNEI. In nucleotides, the CDR3 is TGTGCCAGCAGTGGTACGACAGGTTACAATCAGCCCCAGCATTTT. Translation: CASSGTTGYNQPQHF.

The rearrangement links TRBV9 to TRBJ2-3; tentatively, D is TRBD2 (6 bases). With 0 bases removed from V and 2 bases from J, the gap between germline ends came to 13 bases. Germline V gene lookup returns CDR1 SGDLS and CDR2 YYNGEE. The length of the CDR3 is 16 residues. CDR3 DNA: TGTGCCAGCAGCGTAGGCGGAGGGTTGACCACAGATACGCAGTATTTT. Translating gives CASSVGGGLTTDTQYF.

The CDR3 loop reads CATSRDPTGFYGYTF. The CDR3, as DNA: TGTGCCACCAGCAGAGACCCGACAGGTTTCTATGGCTACACCTTC. The chain couples TRBV15 to TRBJ1-2, with a tentative D call TRBD1 (6 bases). CDR3 length equals 15 residues. Germline-derived CDR1 and CDR2 are LNHNV and YYDKDF (reference sequence). The germline V and J ends were trimmed by 0 bases and 4 bases, with 12 bases remaining between them.

This clone has a single count. The rearrangement links TRBV29-1 to TRBJ2-2; 12 bases are a match to TRBD2. Germline CDR1 and CDR2: SQVTM and ANQGSEA. The trim removed 2 bases at V and 7 bases at J, leaving 8 bases unmatched. This CDR3 spans 16 amino acids. The CDR3 reads CSVEFLAGGPGGELFF. The CDR3 DNA follows: TGCAGCGTTGAATTTCTAGCGGGAGGGCCAGGCGGGGAGCTGTTTTTT.

This chain connects TRBV18 to TRBJ2-7; 7 bases are shared with TRBD1. The CDR3 is 14 amino acids. Trimming removed 0 bases from V and 6 bases from J; junction bases left unmatched: 5. Germline values: CDR1 KGHSH, CDR2 LQKENI. Written as DNA, the CDR3 is TGTGCCAGCTCACCACCTAAGGACAGGCGCGAGCAGTACTTC. Its translation: CASSPPKDRREQYF.

V gene TRBV19 combines with J gene TRBJ1-5; TRBD1 matches 7 bases. The CDR3 runs 15 residues. With 5 bases clipped from V and 2 bases from J, the junction kept 6 bases outside the gene matches. CDR1 LNHDA and CDR2 SQIVND come from the germline V gene (reference sequence). This CDR3 is CASSVRGDGNQPQHF. The CDR3 DNA follows: TGTGCCAGTAGTGTCAGGGGGGACGGCAATCAGCCCCAGCATTTT.

This chain uses TRBV4-3 with TRBJ2-1; weak D call: TRBD2 (5 bases). The germline V and J ends were trimmed by 2 bases and 4 bases, with 21 bases remaining between them. Per germline, CDR1 LGHNA and CDR2 YSLEER. This CDR3 is built from 18 residues. CDR3 sequence: CASSQKRRSSSAYNEQFF. For the CDR3, the DNA is TGCGCCAGCAGCCAAAAAAGGAGGTCTAGCAGCGCATACAATGAGCAGTTCTTC.

This clone turned up a few times. This chain connects TRBV27 to TRBJ2-7, with a weak D call TRBD2 (5 bases). Germline lookup yields CDR1 MNHEY and CDR2 SMNVEV (reference sequence). The CDR3 has 14 amino acids. V lost 2 bases to trimming and J lost 1 base, with 9 bases between them. This chain's CDR3 is CASSLLAGSYEQYF. CDR3 DNA: TGTGCCAGCAGTTTACTAGCAGGTTCCTACGAGCAGTACTTC.

This chain connects TRBV7-2 to TRBJ2-7; 12 bases are a match to TRBD2. The CDR3 covers 15 residues. V was pared by 5 bases and J by 6 bases, with 8 bases of the junction left unmatched. The germline CDR1 and CDR2 sequences are SGHTA and FQGNSA. The CDR3 sequence: CASSPRLAGVPEQYF. CDR3 sequence (DNA): TGTGCCAGCAGCCCTAGACTAGCGGGAGTCCCCGAGCAGTACTTC. The full variable domain, rest sourced from reference TRBV7-2 and TRBJ2-7, is GAGVSQSPSNKVTEKGKDVELRCDPISGHTALYWYRQSLGQGLEFLIYFQGNSAPDKSGLPSDRFSAERTGGSVSTLTIQRTQQEDSAVYLCASSPRLAGVPEQYFGPGTRLTVT.

This clone has just one count. The J gene is TRBJ1-5, the V gene TRBV30; TRBD1 aligns across 9 bases. The CDR3 spans 18 residues. Germline CDR1 GTSNPN, CDR2 SVGIG (reference sequence). V dropped 0 bases and J dropped 2; count of bases not matched to a gene: 11. The CDR3 coding sequence is TGTGCCTGGAGTGTTCGGGGGGTGACAGGGGGAGGCAATCAGCCCCAGCATTTT. Translating it yields CAWSVRGVTGGGNQPQHF. The variable domain in full, completed from reference TRBV30 and TRBJ1-5, reads SQTIHQWPATLVQPVGSPLSLECTVEGTSNPNLYWYRQAAGRGLQLLFYSVGIGQISSEVPQNLSASRPQDRQFILSSKKLLLSDSGFYLCAWSVRGVTGGGNQPQHFGDGTRLSIL.

The rearrangement links TRBV5-1 to TRBJ1-1; no clear D gene. Looked up from germline, CDR1 is SGHRS and CDR2 is YFSETQ. Trimming removed 2 bases at V and 4 bases at J, with 18 bases between. CDR3 length: 16 residues. The CDR3 bases are TGCGCCAGCAGCTTTGGCCGGGTCGTAATAGGCACTGAAGCTTTCTTT. Amino acid sequence: CASSFGRVVIGTEAFF.

This clone has only one observation. The V gene is TRBV27, the J gene TRBJ2-7, with D perhaps TRBD1 (5 bases). The germline V and J ends were trimmed by 2 bases and 6 bases, with 14 bases remaining between them. Per germline, CDR1 MNHEY and CDR2 SMNVEV (reference sequence). CDR3 length: 14 amino acids. The CDR3 sequence is CASSLRGSGSEQYF. The CDR3 bases are TGTGCCAGCAGTTTAAGGGGTTCCGGATCCGAGCAGTACTTC.

This chain connects TRBV27 to TRBJ2-3; D perhaps matches TRBD2 (5 bases). This CDR3 is 16 amino acids long. Germline-derived CDR1 and CDR2 are MNHEY and SMNVEV (reference sequence). Trimming took 6 bases from V and 0 from J, leaving 16 bases between them. The DNA of the CDR3 is TGTGCCAGCAGAATCTATTTCGGGGAAAGCACAGATACGCAGTATTTT. Translation gives CASRIYFGESTDTQYF.

The rearrangement uses TRBV4-2 and TRBJ2-1, with 7 bases aligning to TRBD2. The V gene's germline CDR1 is LGHNA and CDR2 YNFKEQ. This CDR3 is built from 15 residues. The V and J ends lost 4 bases and 6 bases, in that order; junction bases with no gene match: 9. CDR3 sequence: CASSLSGTTLNEQFF. CDR3 sequence (DNA): TGTGCCAGCAGCCTCTCCGGGACTACCCTCAATGAGCAGTTCTTC.

This clone was detected only once. The rearrangement links TRBV19 to TRBJ1-1; tentative D call: TRBD1 (5 bases). Trimming stripped 7 bases from V and 4 bases from J, with 10 bases between. The germline CDR1 and CDR2 sequences are LNHDA and SQIVND (reference sequence). This CDR3 is built from 12 residues. The CDR3 spells CASTGAATEAFF. For the CDR3, the DNA is TGTGCCAGTACTGGGGCGGCCACTGAAGCTTTCTTT.

The genes are TRBV6-5 and TRBJ1-1; a weak D match, TRBD1 (5 bases). Germline CDR1 reads MNHEY; CDR2 reads SVGAGI. The ends were cut back, 0 bases at V and 0 bases at J, with 11 bases in the middle. The CDR3 is 16 residues long. CDR3 region: CASSYSRGGVNTEAFF. CDR3 coding DNA: TGTGCCAGCAGTTACTCCCGGGGAGGGGTGAACACTGAAGCTTTCTTT.

The chain uses TRBV11-3 and TRBJ2-3, with 9 bases identical to TRBD2. Germline V gene sequence: CDR1 SGHNT, CDR2 YENEEA. J was trimmed by 0 bases and V by 5 bases; bases with no gene match: 3. The CDR3 is 15 residues long. The chain's CDR3 is CASSRTSVSTDTQYF. The CDR3 nucleotides read TGTGCCAGCAGCCGGACTAGCGTTAGCACAGATACGCAGTATTTT.

The CDR3 loop reads CASSPGQRPYEQYF. CDR3 nucleotides: TGTGCCAGCAGCCCGGGACAGCGACCCTACGAGCAGTACTTC. The V gene is TRBV4-2, the J gene TRBJ2-7; 7 bases line up with TRBD1. Germline lookup yields CDR1 LGHNA and CDR2 YNFKEQ. This CDR3 is 14 amino acids long. The V gene end was trimmed by 4 bases and the J gene end by 2 bases; junction bases not matched to a gene: 5.

This clone has only one observation. V and J are TRBV6-1 and TRBJ2-1; the D gene is possibly TRBD1 (6 bases). Trimming left V 3 bases short and J 4 bases short, with 19 bases between. Germline lookup yields CDR1 MNHNS and CDR2 SASEGT. The CDR3 has 17 amino acids. The CDR3 sequence is CASSDHESGEIYNEQFF. CDR3 bases: TGTGCCAGCAGTGACCACGAGTCAGGGGAAATTTACAATGAGCAGTTCTTC.

This clone has only one observation. This chain joins TRBV28 and TRBJ1-5, with a tentative D call TRBD1 (5 bases). CDR3 size: 13 residues. From germline, CDR1 is MDHEN and CDR2 SYDVKM. V was trimmed by 7 bases and J by 10 bases, leaving 17 bases between them. CDR3 in DNA: TGTGCCAGCATCCCGGGGACTGATGCCCCCCAGCATTTT. It encodes CASIPGTDAPQHF.

The chain employs TRBV21-1 and TRBJ2-3; the table calls TRBD1, which could not be checked here. TRBV21-1 is a known pseudogene. The CDR3 contains 16 residues. CDR3 in DNA: TGTGCCAGCGAAGAAGGGGTCATCGAAGGGGCAGATACGCAGTATTTT. Its protein is CASEEGVIEGADTQYF.

The DNA of the CDR3 is TGTGCCAGCAGTCGTCCCGACACTGAAGCTTTCTTT. Its protein product is CASSRPDTEAFF. This chain uses TRBV28 with TRBJ1-1; no reliable D call. V lost 5 bases and J lost 3, with 7 bases in between. CDR1 and CDR2 (germline): MDHEN, SYDVKM. This CDR3 comprises 12 residues.

This clone was seen just once. The chain links TRBV30 to TRBJ1-1, with a tentative D call TRBD1 (5 bases). Germline V gives CDR1 GTSNPN, CDR2 SVGIG (reference sequence). The CDR3 covers 13 residues. V was pared by 3 bases and J by 1 base, with 9 bases between. CDR3 nucleotide sequence: TGTGCCTGGAGGAAGGGGTCGAACACTGAAGCTTTCTTT. It translates to CAWRKGSNTEAFF.